This T cell receptor beta chain was captured in a study of T cell responses to AZD1222 COVID-19 vaccine. Findings of the study overall: The donor group comprised mostly white British people and more females; the analysis possibly underestimated clonal diversity. Baseline seropositivity occurred in only 5 to 7 AZD1222 recipients.

Repertoires were generated with immunoSEQ multiplex PCR, while TCRdb's copy carries only in-frame clones and drops some. This table has approximately 120,000 clones, about 88% appearing once. This clone was observed once. Its antigen is as yet unknown. This CDR3 contains 17 residues. Germline CDR1 and CDR2: SGHTA and FQGNSA. V was cut by 5 bases and J by 2 bases, with 21 bases left in between. The TCR was taken from an adult in good health. The rearrangement joins TRBV7-2 to TRBJ1-1; D perhaps matches TRBD1 (6 bases). The sequenced sample was peripheral blood, obtained on day 0 of AZD1222 vaccination. CDR3 sequence reads: CASSPRGGTNKNTEAFF. CDR3 DNA sequence: TGTGCCAGCAGCCCCAGAGGCGGGACAAACAAAAACACTGAAGCTTTCTTT.